One and the same sample provided the 17 T cell receptor beta chains below, sequenced in a study of regulatory T cells in long-lasting Graves disease. Building of the TCR beta libraries involved iRepertoire HTBI primers and Arm-PCR of CDR3 regions. TCRdb redid the calling of the multiplex PCR reads with MiXCR, one entry per CDR3 protein. Altogether almost 450,000 distinct CDR3 sequences are present, about 15% being singletons, with the ten largest covering roughly a tenth. Time point given: newly diagnosed GD, antithyroid drugs for less than 3 months. With RNA extracted from PBMCs as input, the TCR library was made. These data were also filed under a second study, of T cells in Graves' hyperthyroidism and ophthalmopathy.

The sample was peripheral blood mononuclear cells (PBMCs), taken at new diagnosis, from a patient treated with antithyroid drugs. The receptor set was obtained from a woman between 25 and 40 years old with Graves disease.

On this clonotype: Since a much larger clone is just one base distant, this may be a read error. V and J are TRBV27 and TRBJ1-5; no clear D gene. CDR3 size: 9 residues. Germline V CDR1 and CDR2: MNHEY, SMNVEV (reference sequence). The V gene lost 8 bases and the J gene lost 5 bases, with 1 base spanning the gap. CDR3 DNA sequence: TGTGCCAGCGATCAGCCCCAGCATTTT. As protein: CASDQPQHF.

The J gene is TRBJ2-5, the V gene TRBV27, with D perhaps TRBD2 (6 bases). CDR3 size: 16 residues. The V end was cut by 6 bases, the J end by 1 base, with 18 bases between. The germline gives CDR1 MNHEY, CDR2 SMNVEV (reference sequence). DNA for the CDR3: TGTGCCAGCAGCTCCATCAGGTCGGGACTCCAAGAGACCCAGTACTTC. Residues: CASSSIRSGLQETQYF.

This clonotype was picked up many times. The chain uses TRBV7-2 and TRBJ2-1, with 11 bases identical to TRBD1. Trimming at V came to 1 base and at J to 7 bases, leaving 9 bases not matched to a gene. The CDR3 is 17 residues long. From germline, CDR1 is SGHTA and CDR2 FQGNSA. The CDR3 region has the DNA TGTGCCAGCAGCTTAGTTCAGCGGACAGGGGGCCGTAATGAGCAGTTCTTC. Translation gives CASSLVQRTGGRNEQFF. Together with reference TRBV7-2 and TRBJ2-1, the CDR3 gives the full variable domain: GAGVSQSPSNKVTEKGKDVELRCDPISGHTALYWYRQSLGQGLEFLIYFQGNSAPDKSGLPSDRFSAERTGGSVSTLTIQRTQQEDSAVYLCASSLVQRTGGRNEQFFGPGTRLTVL.

This clonotype was found many times. This sequence joins TRBV10-3 and TRBJ2-3; weak D call: TRBD1 (5 bases). Trimming left V 7 bases short and J 5 bases short, with 7 bases between. Germline CDR1 and CDR2: ENHRY and SYGVKD. The CDR3 is 11 residues long. CDR3 loop: CAIKGLDTQYF. As DNA, the CDR3 is TGTGCCATCAAGGGGCTAGATACGCAGTATTTT.

There are many counts of this clonotype. The gene calls are TRBV28 and TRBJ2-3; TRBD1 is a possible D gene (5 bases). Germline loops: CDR1 MDHEN, CDR2 SYDVKM. The V end was cut by 6 bases, the J end by 6 bases, with 16 bases between. This CDR3 contains 14 residues. CDR3 sequence: CASSLRQPGDTQYF. For the CDR3, the DNA is TGTGCCAGCAGCCTTCGACAGCCAGGGGATACGCAGTATTTT.

The chain carries TRBV4-3 and TRBJ1-1; D gene uncertain. Germline CDR1 LGHNA, CDR2 YSLEER. V dropped 1 base and J dropped 5 bases, with 14 bases sitting between them. This CDR3 comprises 15 residues. As DNA, the CDR3 is TGCGCCAGCAGCCAAGTTGGGGTTGAAGAAACTGAAGCTTTCTTT. As protein: CASSQVGVEETEAFF.

This clonotype was counted at least ten times. The genes are TRBV12-3 or TRBV12-4 and TRBJ1-5; TRBD1 matches 8 bases. J gave up 9 bases and V 5 bases, and 12 bases lay outside the gene matches. The CDR3 spans 15 residues. The CDR3 nucleotides read TGTGCCAGCAGTCGAGACAGGGGCTCCTCCACGCCCCAGCATTTT. This encodes CASSRDRGSSTPQHF.

The count of this clonotype is one. The CDR3 DNA reads as TGTGCCAGCTCAACTAGCGGGAGAACTTATGATGAGCAGTTCTTC. Its translation is CASSTSGRTYDEQFF. The chain joins TRBV19 to TRBJ2-1, with TRBD2 matching 11 bases. Germline assignment: CDR1 LNHDA and CDR2 SQIVND (reference sequence). The V gene end was trimmed by 9 bases and the J gene end by 8 bases; junction bases not matched to a gene: 12. This CDR3 contains 15 residues.

This sequence joins TRBV12-5 and TRBJ2-3; D ambiguous. The CDR3 runs 11 residues. CDR1 is LGHNT, CDR2 FRNRAP, per germline. Trimming left V 5 bases short and J 7 bases short, with 7 bases between. Here the CDR3 reads CASGTRNTQYF. Written as DNA, the CDR3 is TGTGCTAGTGGTACTCGCAATACGCAGTATTTT.

The genes are TRBV5-8 and TRBJ1-4; D call uncertain. This CDR3 comprises 16 residues. Trimming shortened V by 2 bases and J by 0 bases, and 11 bases separated the two germline ends. Germline V lookup: CDR1 SGHTS, CDR2 YDEGEE. This CDR3 reads CASSFRGISTNEKLFF. In DNA form, the CDR3 reads TGTGCCAGCAGCTTCCGGGGAATCTCAACTAATGAAAAACTGTTTTTT.

The chain employs TRBV27 and TRBJ1-2; D is undetermined. The CDR3 covers 11 residues. The ends were cut back, 10 bases at V and 7 bases at J, with 13 bases in the middle. The germline CDR1 and CDR2 sequences are MNHEY and SMNVEV (reference sequence). CDR3 bases: TGTGCCACCAGGAGGCCCGTTGGCTACACCTTC. It specifies CATRRPVGYTF.

This clonotype was counted only a few times. This rearrangement joins TRBV12-3 or TRBV12-4 to TRBJ2-3, with TRBD2 matching over 13 bases. This CDR3 is built from 16 residues. J gave up 4 bases and V 8 bases, and 9 bases lay outside the gene matches. CDR3 in amino acids: CASALGLAGLSDTQYF. The CDR3 nucleotides read TGTGCCAGCGCCCTGGGACTAGCGGGACTCTCAGATACGCAGTATTTT.

This clonotype was counted at least ten times. The genes are TRBV11-2 and TRBJ2-1, with 10 bases that match TRBD1. Germline assignment: CDR1 SGHAT and CDR2 FQNNGV. J was trimmed by 8 bases and V by 5 bases; bases with no gene match: 9. The CDR3 is 15 residues long. The CDR3 is CASSRGQGQYDEQFF. The CDR3 DNA reads as TGTGCCAGCAGCCGGGGACAGGGGCAATACGATGAGCAGTTCTTC.

This clonotype was counted at least ten times. The rearrangement joins TRBV27 to TRBJ2-1; possible D gene TRBD2, 6 bases. The CDR3 runs to 16 residues. Germline CDR1 MNHEY, CDR2 SMNVEV (reference sequence). Trimming pared 4 bases from V and 0 bases from J, leaving 13 bases between. Here the CDR3 DNA reads TGTGCCAGCAGTTCCTCGGGGGATATCTCCTACAATGAGCAGTTCTTC. Amino acid sequence: CASSSSGDISYNEQFF.

The rearrangement joins TRBV6-2 or TRBV6-3 to TRBJ2-4; possible D gene TRBD2, 6 bases. CDR1 and CDR2 from the germline V gene are MNHEY and SVGEGT. CDR3 size: 18 residues. The V end lost 3 bases, the J end lost 8 bases, and 26 bases lay between the germline ends. Here the CDR3 reads CASSYSPNSRPGGDIQYF. DNA of the CDR3: TGTGCCAGCAGTTATTCTCCTAACTCTCGACCTGGCGGGGACATTCAGTACTTC.

This clonotype was detected many times. The chain joins TRBV28 to TRBJ2-1; 10 bases are a match to TRBD2. This CDR3 is 15 amino acids long. In germline, CDR1 is MDHEN, CDR2 SYDVKM. J was trimmed by 6 bases and V by 5 bases; bases with no gene match: 7. The CDR3 here is CASSLWTSGGNEQFF. CDR3 in DNA: TGTGCCAGCAGTCTGTGGACTAGCGGAGGCAATGAGCAGTTCTTC.

This clonotype has a count of ten or more. The genes are TRBV20-1 and TRBJ2-7; 8 bases match TRBD1. The J segment lost 2 bases and the V segment lost 6 bases, leaving 15 bases of the junction unmatched. This CDR3 contains 16 residues. CDR1 is DFQATT and CDR2 is SNEGSKA in the germline V gene (reference sequence). The CDR3 loop is CSATLRPGQVTYEQYF. The CDR3 DNA reads as TGCAGTGCAACCCTAAGACCGGGACAGGTTACCTACGAGCAGTACTTC.